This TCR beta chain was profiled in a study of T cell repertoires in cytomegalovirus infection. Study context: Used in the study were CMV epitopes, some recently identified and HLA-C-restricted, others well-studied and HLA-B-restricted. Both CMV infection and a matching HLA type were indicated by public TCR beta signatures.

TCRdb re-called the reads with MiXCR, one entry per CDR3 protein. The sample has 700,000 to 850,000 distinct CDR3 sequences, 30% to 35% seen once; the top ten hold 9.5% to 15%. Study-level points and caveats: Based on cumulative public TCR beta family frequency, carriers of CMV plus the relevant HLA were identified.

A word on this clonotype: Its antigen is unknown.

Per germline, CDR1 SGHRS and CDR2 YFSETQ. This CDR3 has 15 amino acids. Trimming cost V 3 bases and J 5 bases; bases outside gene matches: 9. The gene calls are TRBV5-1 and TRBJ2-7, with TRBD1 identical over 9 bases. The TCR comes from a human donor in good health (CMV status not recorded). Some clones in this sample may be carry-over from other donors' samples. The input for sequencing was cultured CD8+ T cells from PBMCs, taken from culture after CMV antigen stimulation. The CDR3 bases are TGCGCCAGCAGCTCGGGACAGGGCGATCACAACGAGCAGTACTTC. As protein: CASSSGQGDHNEQYF.